Here is one T cell receptor (beta chain) with its context. Its specificity is not known. Using immunoSEQ multiplex PCR, the repertoire was profiled, and TCRdb retains in-frame clones only, with some absent. The sample lists about 30,000 clones; more than 70% were seen once. These data belong to a study of STAT5B mutations in CD4+ large granular lymphocyte leukemia. The study, taken as a whole, reports: 8/27 top patient clones versus 2/35 control clones were TRBV06-family. Patient CD4-sorted repertoires looked more clonal than healthy CD4+ repertoires, even without putative leukemic clones.

The CDR3 consists of 17 residues. The V and J ends lost 1 base and 3 bases, in that order; junction bases with no gene match: 4. This sequence joins TRBV23-1 and TRBJ2-4, with 12 nucleotides matching TRBD2. TRBV23-1 is marked as an open reading frame, function uncertain. The sequence came from a human donor in good health. The sequenced sample consisted of CD4+ T cells from blood buffy coats. In nucleotides, the CDR3 is TGCGCCAGCAGTCAATTACTAGCGGGAGGCAACAAAAACATTCAGTACTTC. This codes for CASSQLLAGGNKNIQYF.